Reported below is one TCR beta chain. This entry belongs to a study of blood T cell repertoires in COVID-19. In the study overall: Samples taken during acute and convalescent COVID-19 were collected in the United States, Italy and Spain. PBMCs, B-cell-depleted T cells, or T cells were the source of the cDNA or gDNA that made up the material.

In the original analysis: The authors estimated nucleated cell counts from reference gene primer amplification. Method: immunoSEQ multiplex PCR; TCRdb's copy keeps in-frame clones and lacks some. The DNA was the basis for D and trimming; V, J and clone size are from that table. This sample has about 160,000 clones, with 75% to 90% found just once. The V and J ends lost 7 bases and 0 bases respectively, with 7 bases between them. The CDR3 totals 13 residues. Germline V gene data show CDR1 as WSHSY and CDR2 as SAAADI. V is TRBV10-2 and J is TRBJ2-4; tentative D call: TRBD2 (5 bases). This TCR derives from a woman aged 60-75 years with active or convalescent COVID-19. Source material: peripheral blood. CDR3 protein: CASTGLAKNIQYF. In nucleotides, the CDR3 is TGCGCCAGCACCGGACTAGCCAAAAACATTCAGTACTTC.